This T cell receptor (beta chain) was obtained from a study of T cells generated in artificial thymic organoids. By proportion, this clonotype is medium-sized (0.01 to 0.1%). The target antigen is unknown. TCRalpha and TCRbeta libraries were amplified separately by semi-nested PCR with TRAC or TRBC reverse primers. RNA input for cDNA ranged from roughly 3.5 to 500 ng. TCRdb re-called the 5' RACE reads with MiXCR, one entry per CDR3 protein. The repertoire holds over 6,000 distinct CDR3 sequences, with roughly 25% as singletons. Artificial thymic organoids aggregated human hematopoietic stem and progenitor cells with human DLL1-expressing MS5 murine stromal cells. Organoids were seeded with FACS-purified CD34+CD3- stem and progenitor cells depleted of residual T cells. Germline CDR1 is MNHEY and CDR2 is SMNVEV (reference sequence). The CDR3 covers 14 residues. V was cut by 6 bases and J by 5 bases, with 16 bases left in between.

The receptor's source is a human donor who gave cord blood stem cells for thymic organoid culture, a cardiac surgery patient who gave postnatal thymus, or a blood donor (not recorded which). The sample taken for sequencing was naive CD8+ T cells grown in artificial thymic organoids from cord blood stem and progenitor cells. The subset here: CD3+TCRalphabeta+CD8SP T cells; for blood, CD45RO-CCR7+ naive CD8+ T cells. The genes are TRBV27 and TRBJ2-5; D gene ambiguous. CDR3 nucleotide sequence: TGTGCCAGCAGAAAGAGATGTTTCAAGGAGACCCAGTACTTC. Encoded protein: CASRKRCFKETQYF.